One sample yielded the 21 T cell receptor beta chains listed below, sequenced in a study of molecular identifiers for immune sequencing clone quantification. Each CDR3 protein gets one entry after TCRdb re-called the PCR reads with MiXCR. There are about 100,000 distinct CDR3 sequences in the sample; about 35% occur only once, and under 5.5% lies in the top ten. The material sequenced was naive CD8+ T cells from blood, with Jurkat cell RNA spiked in. Subset: FACS-sorted CD8+CD4-CCR7+CD45RA+ naive T cells. Receptors were obtained from a human donor in good health. Some libraries in this study had Jurkat cell RNA spiked in.

This clonotype was recorded at least ten times. The rearrangement links TRBV28 to TRBJ2-7; D perhaps matches TRBD2 (6 bases). This CDR3 is 13 amino acids long. Trimming pared 6 bases from V and 0 bases from J, leaving 9 bases between. CDR1 and CDR2 from the germline V gene are MDHEN and SYDVKM. The CDR3 DNA is TGTGCCAGCAGGTGGGGAGGCTCCTACGAGCAGTACTTC. Encoded protein: CASRWGGSYEQYF.

Note on this clonotype: A much bigger clone sits one base away, suggesting this may be a read error. The chain links TRBV6-5 to TRBJ2-7; no definite D call. From germline, CDR1 is MNHEY and CDR2 SVGAGI. V gave up 2 bases and J gave up 3 bases, with 8 bases separating them. CDR3 size: 13 residues. The CDR3 spells CASSYVTLYEQYF. CDR3 coding DNA: TGTGCCAGCAGTTACGTGACACTCTACGAGCAGTACTTC.

A single count supports this clonotype. This chain joins TRBV12-3 or TRBV12-4 and TRBJ2-5, with D perhaps matching TRBD1 or TRBD2 (7 bases each). The CDR3 is 15 amino acids. V gave up 5 bases and J gave up 5 bases, with 18 bases separating them. In nucleotides, the CDR3 is TGTGCCAGCAGTATTTCAGGGGGGGATTTTGAGACCCAGTACTTC. Translating gives CASSISGGDFETQYF.

This clonotype was seen repeatedly, ten times or more. This rearrangement joins TRBV7-9 to TRBJ2-5, with TRBD2 matching over 12 bases. The length of the CDR3 is 15 residues. Germline CDR1 and CDR2: SEHNR and FQNEAQ (reference sequence). The J segment lost 5 bases and the V segment lost 6 bases, leaving 7 bases of the junction unmatched. DNA of the CDR3: TGTGCCAGCAGGTTGACTAGCGGGAGACTTGAGACCCAGTACTTC. This gives the protein CASRLTSGRLETQYF.

As concerns this clonotype: This sequence may be a read error, since a much larger clone differs from it by one base. This chain connects TRBV3-1 to TRBJ2-3; the D gene could be TRBD1 or TRBD2 (5 bases each). The ends were cut back, 7 bases at V and 2 bases at J, with 13 bases in the middle. This CDR3 spans 14 amino acids. The germline V gene encodes CDR1 LGHDT and CDR2 YNNKEL (reference sequence). CDR3 sequence (DNA): TGTGCCAGCACCCGGGGCAGGGTCACAGATACGCAGTATTTT. Translation: CASTRGRVTDTQYF.

As regards this clonotype: A much larger clone differs by one base, so this may be a read error. The rearrangement uses TRBV7-2 and TRBJ2-5; D remains ambiguous. Germline V lookup: CDR1 SGHTA, CDR2 FQGNSA. This CDR3 is 12 amino acids long. Trimming removed 8 bases at V and 1 base at J, with 8 bases between. The CDR3 region has the DNA TGTGCCAGCCCAAATTTCCAAGAGACCCAGTACTTC. This sequence encodes CASPNFQETQYF.

This clonotype was seen a few times. The chain recombines TRBV27 with TRBJ2-5; weak D call: TRBD1 (5 bases). This CDR3 has 14 amino acids. Germline V gene data show CDR1 as MNHEY and CDR2 as SMNVEV (reference sequence). V was pared by 5 bases and J by 6 bases, with 16 bases between. The CDR3 coding sequence is TGTGCCAGCAGTCCCAGACAGTTTGGGCAGACCCAGTACTTC. It codes for CASSPRQFGQTQYF.

Of note for this clonotype: This may arise from a read error, as a much more abundant clone is one base away. The rearrangement links TRBV12-3 or TRBV12-4 to TRBJ2-7, with D uncertain. The CDR3 loop spans 12 amino acids. CDR3 sequence (DNA): TGTGCCAGCAGTTTGTCCGTGTTCGAGCGGTACTTC. It specifies CASSLSVFERYF.

This clonotype was detected a few times. This chain uses TRBV28 with TRBJ1-1, with D possibly being TRBD1 (5 bases). The germline V and J ends were trimmed by 10 bases and 4 bases, with 7 bases remaining between them. The CDR3 length is 10 residues. Germline V gene lookup returns CDR1 MDHEN and CDR2 SYDVKM. CDR3 in DNA: TGTGCCACGGGGGTCACTGAAGCTTTCTTT. This encodes CATGVTEAFF.

V is TRBV21-1 and J is TRBJ2-1; TRBD1 is the table's D call and was not checked against the DNA. TRBV21-1 is reported as a pseudogene. This CDR3 has 17 amino acids. The CDR3 reads CASSTWDSLWGYNEQFF. The CDR3 DNA is TGTGCCAGCAGCACCTGGGACAGCCTATGGGGCTACAATGAGCAGTTCTTC.

On this clonotype: A read error may explain this, as a much larger clone is one base away. The CDR3 carries no conserved terminal phenylalanine or tryptophan, so it likely arises from a read error. The V call is TRBV20-1, the J call TRBJ2-1; 10 bases line up with TRBD2. The V and J ends lost 3 bases and 10 bases, in that order; junction bases with no gene match: 12. This CDR3 contains 15 residues. The germline gives CDR1 DFQATT, CDR2 SNEGSKA (reference sequence). The CDR3 loop is CSAREPLAGVGEQFS. In nucleotides, the CDR3 is TGCAGTGCTAGGGAACCCCTAGCGGGAGTTGGGGAGCAGTTCTCC.

This sequence joins TRBV9 and TRBJ2-7; D unclear. Germline V lookup: CDR1 SGDLS, CDR2 YYNGEE. V lost 3 bases, J lost 7 bases, and 8 bases lay in between. The CDR3 has 11 residues. The CDR3 here is CASSGPGEQYF. Written as DNA, the CDR3 is TGTGCCAGCAGCGGGCCCGGGGAGCAGTACTTC.

This clonotype was detected only a few times. V gene TRBV6-2 or TRBV6-3 combines with J gene TRBJ1-5; 7 bases fit TRBD1. CDR1 is MNHEY and CDR2 is SVGEGT in the germline V gene. The CDR3 covers 16 residues. The V and J ends lost 4 bases and 4 bases, in that order; junction bases with no gene match: 10. CDR3 nucleotides: TGTGCCAGCAGTTTCGACAGGGTAAATCGGAATCAGCCCCAGCATTTT. Its translation: CASSFDRVNRNQPQHF.

This clonotype came up many times. The chain is built from TRBV19 and TRBJ2-3, with D possibly being TRBD1 (6 bases). The germline V gene has CDR1 LNHDA and CDR2 SQIVND (reference sequence). Trimming cost V 10 bases and J 2 bases, with 13 bases left between them. This CDR3 has 13 residues. The CDR3 DNA sequence: TGTGCCACCCTGGGGGCCACCACAGATACGCAGTATTTT. Its protein product is CATLGATTDTQYF.

This chain joins TRBV28 and TRBJ1-1, with unresolved D. The CDR3 has 14 residues. The V gene lost 2 bases and the J gene lost 3 bases, with 10 bases spanning the gap. Germline V lookup: CDR1 MDHEN, CDR2 SYDVKM. The CDR3 nucleotides are TGTGCCAGCAGTTTAGAAGGCACCTACACTGAAGCTTTCTTT. This gives the protein CASSLEGTYTEAFF.

To note about this clonotype: A read error is possible here, since a much larger clone lies one base away. The chain carries TRBV4-3 and TRBJ2-7, with TRBD1 matching 8 bases. J was trimmed by 5 bases and V by 2 bases; bases with no gene match: 14. The CDR3 totals 17 residues. CDR1 is LGHNA and CDR2 is YSLEER in the germline V gene. CDR3 residues: CASSQKDRVVAIHEQYF. CDR3 DNA: TGCGCCAGCAGCCAAAAGGACAGGGTGGTTGCCATCCACGAGCAGTACTTC.

This clonotype showed up just a few times. V gene TRBV20-1 combines with J gene TRBJ2-7; no firm D call. CDR1 DFQATT and CDR2 SNEGSKA come from the germline V gene (reference sequence). V lost 0 bases and J 1 base, leaving 10 bases between the germline ends. This CDR3 is 14 amino acids long. CDR3: CSAREKGKSYEQYF. For the CDR3, the DNA is TGCAGTGCTAGAGAAAAAGGGAAGTCCTACGAGCAGTACTTC.

This clonotype has just a few counts. V gene TRBV20-1 combines with J gene TRBJ2-3; the match to TRBD1 covers 8 bases. This CDR3 has 12 residues. Trimming at V came to 1 base and at J to 9 bases, leaving 3 bases not matched to a gene. Germline V CDR1 and CDR2: DFQATT, SNEGSKA (reference sequence). DNA of the CDR3: TGCAGTGCTAGAGGCGACAGGGGCACGCAGTATTTT. Its protein is CSARGDRGTQYF.

For this clonotype: The CDR3 does not end in the conserved phenylalanine or tryptophan, so this is likely a read error. The V and J genes are TRBV27 and TRBJ2-5, with D unresolved. The CDR3 covers 13 residues. V lost 6 bases to trimming and J lost 7 bases, with 15 bases between them. Germline assignment: CDR1 MNHEY and CDR2 SMNVEV (reference sequence). CDR3 sequence: CASSRDAMGTQYY. In nucleotides, the CDR3 is TGTGCCAGCAGCAGAGACGCTATGGGGACCCAGTACTAC.

On this clonotype: Possible read error: a much larger clone is one base away. V is TRBV29-1 and J is TRBJ1-5; D is unclear. Germline CDR1 SQVTM, CDR2 ANQGSEA. The V end lost 7 bases, the J end lost 9 bases, and 22 bases lay between the germline ends. The CDR3 length is 14 residues. CDR3 in amino acids: CSARGTGLGLPQHF. The CDR3 nucleotides are TGCAGCGCAAGAGGCACCGGGTTAGGGCTGCCCCAGCATTTT.

This clonotype was seen at least ten times. The chain has TRBV2 and TRBJ1-1; D call uncertain. The CDR3 loop spans 13 amino acids. Germline V gene data show CDR1 as SNHLY and CDR2 as FYNNEI. V lost 3 bases and J lost 4, with 9 bases in between. The CDR3 reads CASSEGGSTEAFF. The CDR3 DNA is TGTGCCAGCAGTGAGGGCGGAAGCACTGAAGCTTTCTTT.